This paragraph reports one TCR beta chain. This clonotype turned up a few times. Its antigen is still unknown. No base quality information exists; no much larger clone differs at one position. There are 18 amino acids in the CDR3, from cysteine to phenylalanine inclusive. The sequence is cut down to CDR3 DNA, 54 bases in frame from base 1. V is cut back by 0 bases and J by 0 bases, with 9 bases in the junction unmatched. Sequences SGDLS (CDR1) and YYNGEE (CDR2) are obtained from the germline V gene. Library preparation was by PCR. Sequenced on an Illumina HiSeq 2500. To reduce PCR and sequencing biases, unique molecular identifiers were incorporated into the TCR beta cDNA libraries. Per 1 to 10 million input T cells, roughly 0.5 million cDNA molecules were obtained, such that each molecule approximated one T cell. The patient libraries were prepared and sequenced with the same protocol used for the earlier healthy control dataset. Samples belonging to the same batch were prepared together, multiplexed and sequenced on a shared HiSeq lane. The authors' pipeline ran thus. Raw barcoded reads were processed with MIGEC, and single-read molecular identifier groups were discarded before consensus assembly and CDR3 extraction. VDJtools was used for post-analysis of the clonotype tables, and diversity was normalized by down-sampling every dataset to the size of the smallest sample. To correct batch-related cross-sample contamination, repertoire overlap clustering matched CDR3 amino acid sequences but not nucleotide sequences. Using fastp trimming at Q25 and MiXCR clonotype assembly, TCRdb reanalyzed the public sequencing data and kept in-frame beta chains. When rows share a CDR3 protein, they turn into one entry using the most common DNA and genes. It is TCRdb's table, rather than the study itself, that gives the V and J calls and clone size. The sample data list a few hundred thousand distinct CDR3 sequences, and just over 35% of these were observed just once. The ten biggest clones cover less than 6% of the sample.

To demonstrate the VDJtools post-analysis software, TCR beta repertoires were profiled from the peripheral blood of some 12 young patients with multiple sclerosis. The multiple sclerosis patients were children and adolescents ranging in age from roughly 6 to 16 years. This specimen belongs to a study of post-analysis software for immune sequencing data (dated by TCRdb to the mid-2010s). For context, the study as a whole: Disease courses on record covered relapsing-remitting, secondary progressive and progressive-relapsing multiple sclerosis, though some patients had no subtype annotation. A subset of samples was prepared in parallel using single-end sample barcoding, then pooled and co-amplified after Illumina adapter ligation. The patient repertoires were compared against approximately eleven previously published healthy control repertoires obtained from donors aged 6 to 25 years.

The paper's findings and limits, for the study overall: Significantly higher frequencies in patients than in controls were found for five or six TRBV segments, including TRBV5-6, TRBV5-1 and TRBV20-1. Strong co-clustering of samples prepared in the same batch was shown by direct clustering with F measure, prompting a batch-effect correction. Significantly lower normalized Chao1 diversity was found in multiple sclerosis patients than in controls, suggesting substantial peripheral T-cell clonal expansion. The multiple sclerosis patient group was slightly younger than the control group.

The chain employs TRBV9 and TRBJ2-1; 7 bases in the middle match TRBD2. The sample comprised blood. This clonotype was obtained from a girl aged 10-17 years with multiple sclerosis. The nucleotide sequence reads TGTGCCAGCAGCGTAGAAGCAGCGGGAAGCAGCTCCTACAATGAGCAGTTCTTC. Its protein reads: CASSVEAAGSSSYNEQFF.